The rows below give T cell receptor beta chains drawn from one sample of a study of a mutant IDH1 vaccine in newly diagnosed glioma. Using immunoSEQ multiplex PCR, the repertoire was profiled, and TCRdb retains in-frame clones only, with some absent. The sample has approximately 32,000 clones, roughly nine tenths seen once; the top ten hold over 2%. Which antigens these TCRs recognize remains unknown. Source: PBMCs, taken from a glioma patient whose treatment included an IDH1 peptide vaccine. These receptor sequences come from a man in his forties with glioma. Both conserved end residues are part of each CDR3. The D gene is left open where the match is weak. Clone sizes are given selectively: once, few, many, or a class where the clone is expanded.

CDR3aa	CDR3nt	j_gene	abundance	v_gene	len	d_gene
CASIGGGNSPLHF	TGTGCCAGCATCGGGGGGGGCAATTCACCCCTCCACTTT	TRBJ1-6	few	TRBV28	13	-
CASSSGLAGNTGELFF	TGTGCCAGCAGTTCGGGACTAGCGGGGAACACCGGGGAGCTGTTTTTT	TRBJ2-2	once	TRBV6-5	16	TRBD2
CASSPPSATNEKLFF	TGTGCCAGCAGTCCCCCCAGTGCAACTAATGAAAAACTGTTTTTT	TRBJ1-4	-	TRBV28	15	-
CASSEERADTQYF	TGTGCCAGCAGTGAAGAAAGGGCCGATACGCAGTATTTT	TRBJ2-3	-	TRBV6-1	13	-
CASSQVAEKLFF	TGTGCCAGTAGTCAAGTAGCGGAAAAACTGTTTTTT	TRBJ1-4	-	TRBV19	12	-
CASSPGEDQPQHF	TGTGCCAGCTCACCAGGAGAAGATCAGCCCCAGCATTTT	TRBJ1-5	-	TRBV18	13	-
CSARGATEQYF	TGCAGTGCTAGAGGGGCGACCGAGCAGTACTTC	TRBJ2-7	-	TRBV20-1	11	-
CASSPNLAGVGHEQFF	TGTGCTAGCAGCCCGAACCTAGCGGGAGTGGGCCATGAGCAGTTCTTC	TRBJ2-1	once	TRBV7-7	16	TRBD2
CASSLGSLTGGEGQGYTF	TGTGCCAGCAGCTTAGGGAGCCTCACAGGGGGCGAGGGGCAGGGCTACACCTTC	TRBJ1-2	-	TRBV7-3	18	TRBD1
CASSLLYGTGGYEQYF	TGTGCCAGCAGTTTACTATACGGGACAGGGGGGTACGAGCAGTACTTC	TRBJ2-7	-	TRBV28	16	TRBD1
CASSPGNEKLFF	TGTGCCAGCTCACCTGGGAACGAAAAACTGTTTTTT	TRBJ1-4	-	TRBV18	12	-
CASRKLGMNTEAFF	TGTGCCAGCAGGAAACTCGGTATGAACACTGAAGCTTTCTTT	TRBJ1-1	-	TRBV28	14	-
CASSWDRLMNTEAFF	TGTGCCAGCAGTTGGGACAGGCTCATGAACACTGAAGCTTTCTTT	TRBJ1-1	-	TRBV28	15	TRBD1
CASSLGVRDADTQYF	TGTGCCAGCAGCTTAGGAGTGCGGGACGCAGATACGCAGTATTTT	TRBJ2-3	-	TRBV11-2	15	-
CASSPVEVDTGELFF	TGTGCCAGCAGCCCCGTAGAAGTAGACACCGGGGAGCTGTTTTTT	TRBJ2-2	-	TRBV4-2	15	-
CASSSFNRDNYGYTF	TGTGCCAGCAGCTCCTTCAACAGGGATAACTATGGCTACACCTTC	TRBJ1-2	-	TRBV7-2	15	-
CASSYSLGGYTF	TGTGCCAGCAGTTACTCCCTCGGAGGCTACACCTTC	TRBJ1-2	few	TRBV6-6	12	-
CASSPGTGLETQYF	TGTGCCAGCAGCCCGGGGACAGGGCTGGAGACCCAGTACTTC	TRBJ2-5	-	TRBV13	14	TRBD1
CASSPRGTRNEQFF	TGTGCCAGCAGCCCCAGGGGAACACGGAATGAGCAGTTCTTC	TRBJ2-1	-	TRBV7-6	14	-
CASSVQGGPETQYF	TGTGCCAGCAGCGTCCAGGGGGGTCCTGAGACCCAGTACTTC	TRBJ2-5	few	TRBV2	14	-
CASSQFGAEAFF	TGTGCCAGCAGCCAATTTGGCGCTGAAGCTTTCTTT	TRBJ1-1	-	TRBV14	12	-
CASSVEINSPLHF	TGTGCCAGCAGCGTAGAGATCAATTCACCCCTCCACTTT	TRBJ1-6	-	TRBV9	13	-
CASSPGTGQETQYF	TGTGCCAGTAGTCCCGGGACAGGGCAAGAGACCCAGTACTTC	TRBJ2-5	-	TRBV19	14	TRBD1
CASSQATQETQYF	TGTGCCAGCTCACAGGCAACTCAAGAGACCCAGTACTTC	TRBJ2-5	-	TRBV18	13	-
CASSEDASGNWGAKNIQYF	TGTGCCAGCAGTGAAGACGCTAGCGGTAACTGGGGAGCCAAAAACATTCAGTACTTC	TRBJ2-4	-	TRBV6-1	19	TRBD2
CASSLVGKHTEAFF	TGTGCCAGCAGCTTGGTCGGGAAGCACACTGAAGCTTTCTTT	TRBJ1-1	-	TRBV5-5	14	-
CASGLSGAGATEAFF	TGTGCCAGCGGCCTATCCGGGGCAGGGGCCACTGAAGCTTTCTTT	TRBJ1-1	-	TRBV28	15	-
CSVTGLAGGSYNEQFF	TGCAGCGTGACCGGACTAGCGGGGGGCTCCTACAATGAGCAGTTCTTC	TRBJ2-1	-	TRBV29-1	16	TRBD2
CAWSVGTTDTQYF	TGTGCCTGGAGTGTAGGGACCACAGATACGCAGTATTTT	TRBJ2-3	-	TRBV30	13	-
CASSRLESQGGYTF	TGTGCCAGCTCACGACTGGAGTCACAGGGAGGCTACACCTTC	TRBJ1-2	-	TRBV18	14	-
CASSLATLNTGELFF	TGCGCCAGCAGCTTGGCGACTTTAAACACCGGGGAGCTGTTTTTT	TRBJ2-2	-	TRBV5-1	15	-
CASSKNAGQFF	TGTGCCAGCAGCAAGAATGCGGGGCAGTTCTTC	TRBJ2-1	-	TRBV28	11	-
CATQTGDNTEAFF	TGTGCCACCCAGACGGGAGACAACACTGAAGCTTTCTTT	TRBJ1-1	-	TRBV6-4	13	-
CASSLVRIGDTQYF	TGCGCCAGCAGCTTGGTCCGGATTGGAGATACGCAGTATTTT	TRBJ2-3	-	TRBV5-1	14	-
CASSFFGGDTEAFF	TGTGCCAGCAGTTTCTTTGGGGGGGACACTGAAGCTTTCTTT	TRBJ1-1	-	TRBV27	14	-
CASSDSLAGAYNEQFF	TGTGCCAGCAGTGACTCACTAGCGGGGGCCTACAATGAGCAGTTCTTC	TRBJ2-1	-	TRBV2	16	TRBD2
CASSLMDSLIFSGNTIYF	TGTGCCAGCAGTTTAATGGACAGCCTTATATTCTCTGGAAACACCATATATTTT	TRBJ1-3	-	TRBV28	18	-
CASSPGLGNTGELFF	TGTGCCAGCAGCCCAGGACTAGGGAACACCGGGGAGCTGTTTTTT	TRBJ2-2	-	TRBV7-2	15	TRBD2
CASSKPEGTTEAFF	TGTGCCAGCAGCAAACCGGAAGGGACCACTGAAGCTTTCTTT	TRBJ1-1	-	TRBV5-5	14	-
CASSPGSPNSPLHF	TGTGCCTCCTCACCCGGCAGTCCGAATTCACCCCTCCACTTT	TRBJ1-6	-	TRBV19	14	-
CASRGRISGNTIYF	TGTGCCAGCAGGGGCAGGATCTCTGGAAACACCATATATTTT	TRBJ1-3	-	TRBV25-1	14	-
CASSSQSYDNEQFF	TGTGCCAGCAGTTCCCAGAGTTACGACAATGAGCAGTTCTTC	TRBJ2-1	few	TRBV27	14	-
CASSSRDSYGYTF	TGTGCCAGCAGCTCCCGGGACAGCTATGGCTACACCTTC	TRBJ1-2	-	TRBV5-4	13	TRBD1
CASKGQMNTEAFF	TGTGCCAGCAAGGGGCAGATGAACACTGAAGCTTTCTTT	TRBJ1-1	-	TRBV6-1	13	-
CASSVGRQETQYF	TGTGCCAGCAGTGTAGGCAGACAAGAGACCCAGTACTTC	TRBJ2-5	once	TRBV6-1	13	-
CASSQDRVEAEAFF	TGCGCCAGCAGCCAAGACAGGGTGGAGGCTGAAGCTTTCTTT	TRBJ1-1	-	TRBV4-1	14	-
CSVEDFRAGIYNEQFF	TGCAGCGTTGAAGATTTTAGGGCAGGAATTTACAATGAGCAGTTCTTC	TRBJ2-1	-	TRBV29-1	16	-
CAWTDRGRGDSPLHF	TGTGCCTGGACGGACAGGGGGCGCGGCGATTCACCCCTCCACTTT	TRBJ1-6	-	TRBV30	15	TRBD1
CASSLGPTSYEQYF	TGTGCCAGCAGCTTGGGACCGACGTCCTACGAGCAGTACTTC	TRBJ2-7	-	TRBV7-3	14	-
CASNTPRGGRTPVTYEQYF	TGTGCCAGCAACACCCCTCGGGGGGGGAGGACGCCCGTTACCTACGAGCAGTACTTC	TRBJ2-7	once	TRBV7-2	19	TRBD2
CAISWTGGAETQYF	TGTGCCATCAGTTGGACAGGGGGCGCGGAGACCCAGTACTTC	TRBJ2-5	-	TRBV10-3	14	TRBD1
CASSVDPRQLNTEAFF	TGTGCCAGCAGCGTAGACCCGAGGCAGCTTAACACTGAAGCTTTCTTT	TRBJ1-1	-	TRBV9	16	-
CSARTQGVAFF	TGCAGTGCTAGAACCCAGGGGGTAGCGTTCTTC	TRBJ2-1	-	TRBV20-1	11	TRBD1
CASSIMGYGVETQYF	TGTGCCAGCAGCATCATGGGCTATGGCGTAGAGACCCAGTACTTC	TRBJ2-5	-	TRBV7-2	15	-
CASSYSGGNTEAFF	TGTGCCAGCAGTTACTCAGGGGGGAACACTGAAGCTTTCTTT	TRBJ1-1	-	TRBV6-5	14	-
CASSPGTGGLNEQFF	TGTGCCAGCAGCCCTGGGACAGGGGGATTGAATGAGCAGTTCTTC	TRBJ2-1	-	TRBV5-4	15	TRBD1
CASSPDFNTGELFF	TGTGCCAGCAGCCCGGACTTCAACACCGGGGAGCTGTTTTTT	TRBJ2-2	-	TRBV7-2	14	-
CASSFGSLQFF	TGTGCCAGCAGCTTCGGGTCCTTACAATTCTTT	TRBJ1-1	-	TRBV5-4	11	-
CAISSRDTNSAFF	TGTGCCATCAGTTCCCGGGACACCAACTCAGCTTTCTTT	TRBJ1-1	-	TRBV10-3	13	-